The rows below give T cell receptor beta chains drawn from one sample of a study of T cell changes during pregnancy in multiple sclerosis. The assay was immunoSEQ multiplex PCR, and TCRdb's table has in-frame clones only and misses some. The table records 70,000 to 95,000 clones, around nine tenths of them present only once. This sample comprised CD4+ T cells from peripheral blood mononuclear cells, obtained in the second trimester of pregnancy. The receptors originated from a female donor with multiple sclerosis, enrolled in a pregnancy study. CDR3s leave out the opening cysteine and the closing phenylalanine or tryptophan. The D gene is left open where the match is weak. For some rows the clone size is stated as once, few or many, or as a class when expanded; others skip it.

>NA|TRBV4-1|NA
ASSQGGEIFGGYT
>NA|TRBV5-1|TRBD1
ASSLGGTGGYEQY
>NA|TRBV27|NA
ASSSFTGNEKLF
>NA|TRBV2|NA
ASSDRIYGYT
>NA|TRBV5-4|NA
ASSSGLISYGYT
>NA|TRBV2|NA
ASTLEIGDEKLF
>NA|TRBV30|TRBD1
AWSRQGIGEQY
>few|TRBV15|TRBD1
ATSRKGTGGVEQY
>NA|TRBV2|NA
ASSEQGQLNTEAF
>NA|TRBV28|NA
ASSFLSGANVLT
>NA|TRBV7-9|NA
AKSREVNTEAF
>NA|TRBV5-1|NA
ASSPLGLDTRLGEQETQY
>NA|TRBV19|TRBD1
ASSMTGAYEQY
>once|TRBV5-8|NA
ASSLSTYYEQY
>NA|TRBV28|NA
ASSSWGQVEQF
>NA|TRBV5-8|NA
ASTLRGRLAEQF
>NA|TRBV28|NA
ASKSHQETQY
>NA|TRBV5-1|NA
ASSPEGRGMVEAF
>NA|TRBV11-3|TRBD1
ASSALRLTGGVETQY
>NA|TRBV5-6|TRBD2
ASSGRVAGRGETQY
>NA|TRBV7-3|NA
ASSSRSYNEQF
>NA|TRBV19|TRBD1
ASTTLAPGTGVSEAF
>NA|TRBV5-1|TRBD2
ASSLVLAGGDEQF